A selection of T cell receptor beta chains follows, all from one sample in a study of Graves' ophthalmopathy and Graves' hyperthyroidism. MiXCR was run by TCRdb on the multiplex PCR reads, yielding one entry per CDR3 protein. The sample holds 350,000 or so distinct CDR3 sequences; roughly 15% are singletons and the top ten take roughly an eighth. Sequenced material: peripheral blood. These receptors all stem from an adult man with Graves' ophthalmopathy. CDR3s include the opening cysteine and the closing phenylalanine or tryptophan. A D gene is named only where the DNA matches it firmly. Size tells how often a clone was seen (once, few, many) or the class of an expanded clone, and some rows leave it out.

TRBV12-3/TRBV12-4,TRBD1,many,TRBJ1-3,TGTGCCAGCGGGGACAGTTCCGGAAACACCATATATTTT,CASGDSSGNTIYF
TRBV7-2,NA,many,TRBJ2-7,TGTGCCAGCAGTATAGTTCAGGGGAGCTCCTACGAGCAGTACTTC,CASSIVQGSSYEQYF
TRBV3-1,NA,many,TRBJ1-1,TGTGCCAGCAGCCAAGGCTGGAGGGTTAACACTGAAGCTTTCTTT,CASSQGWRVNTEAFF
TRBV11-1,NA,many,TRBJ1-1,TGTGCCAGCAGCTTAGGGACCTCACCCACTGAAGCTTTCTTT,CASSLGTSPTEAFF
TRBV6-1,TRBD1,many,TRBJ1-5,TGTGCCAGCAGTGACCCGACAGGGAGTCAGCCCCAGCATTTT,CASSDPTGSQPQHF
TRBV28,NA,many,TRBJ2-5,TGTGCCAGCAGTTTACCTCACAGGGAGACCCAGTACTTC,CASSLPHRETQYF
TRBV6-1,NA,many,TRBJ2-7,TGTGCCAGCAAAACAGGGTTCCACGAGCAGTACTTC,CASKTGFHEQYF
TRBV2,TRBD1,many,TRBJ1-1,TGTGCCAGCAGTAAACAGGGGAGTGGGACTGAAGCTTTCTTT,CASSKQGSGTEAFF
TRBV20-1,TRBD2,once,TRBJ2-7,TGCAGTGCTAGAGATCAGGGAGAAAGCGGGAGCCTCTACGAGCAGTACTTC,CSARDQGESGSLYEQYF
TRBV5-1,TRBD1,many,TRBJ2-5,TGCGCCAGCAGCCGCGGACAGGGAGGAGAGACCCAGTACTTC,CASSRGQGGETQYF
TRBV29-1,TRBD1,many,TRBJ2-7,TGCAGCGTAGGGACAGGCAGAGGCTCCTACGAGCAGTACTTC,CSVGTGRGSYEQYF
TRBV3-1,NA,few,TRBJ2-7,TGTGCCAGCAGCCACCTTCCTTCCTTGGTCTACGAGCAGTACTTC,CASSHLPSLVYEQYF
TRBV5-6,TRBD1,few,TRBJ2-5,TGTGCCAGCAGCTATAACGGACAGGGTCGGCAAGAGACCCAGTACTTC,CASSYNGQGRQETQYF
TRBV20-1,NA,many,TRBJ2-7,TGCAGTGCTAAAGACCGGCCCTACGAGCAGTACTTC,CSAKDRPYEQYF
TRBV7-2,TRBD2,once,TRBJ2-7,TGTGCCAGCAGCATGACTAGCGGGAGGAACGAGCAGTACTTC,CASSMTSGRNEQYF
TRBV30,NA,many,TRBJ2-5,TGTGCCTGGAGTGCCCGGGTTGGGGAGACCCAGTACTTC,CAWSARVGETQYF
TRBV27,TRBD2,NA,TRBJ2-4,TGTGCCAGCAGTATAGCGGGAGTAGCCAAAAACATTCAGTACTTC,CASSIAGVAKNIQYF
TRBV3-1,NA,many,TRBJ2-5,TGTGCCAGCAGCCAACCAGGGATTATTAATCAGGAGACCCAGTACTTC,CASSQPGIINQETQYF
TRBV12-3/TRBV12-4,NA,many,TRBJ2-7,TGTGCCAGCAGTACCGGTCCCGGAGAGCAGTACTTC,CASSTGPGEQYF
TRBV7-2,NA,many,TRBJ1-6,TGTGCCAGCAGCTTAGCCTCCCACAGCGGTTCACCCCTCCACTTT,CASSLASHSGSPLHF
TRBV12-3/TRBV12-4,TRBD1,many,TRBJ1-2,TGTGCCAGCAGTACCACAAGAGGACAGGAACATGGCTACACCTTC,CASSTTRGQEHGYTF
TRBV20-1,TRBD1,many,TRBJ2-6,TGCAGTGCACCCAGGGGGCAGGGTGGGGCCAACGTCCTGACTTTC,CSAPRGQGGANVLTF
TRBV30,NA,few,TRBJ1-2,TGTGCCTGGAGTGTACCAGGTGGCTACACCTTC,CAWSVPGGYTF
TRBV11-1,TRBD1,many,TRBJ2-5,TGTGCCAGCAGCCGACTACAGGGGGCGGCGGAAGAGACCCAGTACTTC,CASSRLQGAAEETQYF
TRBV24-1,TRBD2,NA,TRBJ2-5,TGTGCCACCAGTGATAAGACTAGCGGGAGGGCTGGAGAGACCCAGTACTTC,CATSDKTSGRAGETQYF
TRBV2,NA,many,TRBJ2-7,TGTGCCAGCAGTGCGAAGGTCGAGCAGTACTTC,CASSAKVEQYF
TRBV7-8,NA,NA,TRBJ1-1,TGTGCCAGCAGCTTAGGAGGGGTCGGTTCTTTCTTT,CASSLGGVGSFF
TRBV12-3/TRBV12-4,TRBD1,many,TRBJ2-7,TGTGCCAGCAGGTATCACAGGGGCGAGCAGTACTTC,CASRYHRGEQYF
TRBV15,NA,NA,TRBJ1-3,TGTGCCACCAGCATCCCGGGATTTGGAAACACCATATATTTT,CATSIPGFGNTIYF
TRBV27,TRBD1,once,TRBJ1-1,TGTGCCACCTGGGGACAGGGCCACCATGAAGCTTTCTTT,CATWGQGHHEAFF
TRBV20-1,NA,many,TRBJ1-1,TGCAGTGCTGATACAGGGTCGTCCCAGGGGTTGGAAGCTTTCTTT,CSADTGSSQGLEAFF
TRBV11-2,TRBD1,many,TRBJ1-2,TGTGCCAGCAGCTTGGACAGGAGTACGAGCTACACCTTC,CASSLDRSTSYTF
TRBV18,NA,many,TRBJ1-1,TGTGCCAGCTCACAAAGGCCGGGCCCGAACACTGAAGCTTTCTTT,CASSQRPGPNTEAFF
TRBV11-2,NA,few,TRBJ1-1,TGTGCCAGCAGACCCCCCCGTTCCGATGGTGCTTTCTTT,CASRPPRSDGAFF
TRBV19,NA,many,TRBJ1-5,TGTGCCAGTAGTATGGACAGATATAGCAATCAGCCCCAGCATTTT,CASSMDRYSNQPQHF
TRBV14,NA,many,TRBJ1-6,TGTGCCAGCAGCCAAGTTCGGCAGGGCGGATCACCCCTCCACTTT,CASSQVRQGGSPLHF
TRBV6-2/TRBV6-3,NA,many,TRBJ1-5,TGTGCCAGCAGTTCTAACAGAAACCTTTATAGCAATCAGCCCCAGCATTTT,CASSSNRNLYSNQPQHF
TRBV6-2/TRBV6-3,TRBD1,many,TRBJ2-7,TGTGCCAGCAGTTATTACAGGGGGCACGACTACGAGCAGTACTTC,CASSYYRGHDYEQYF
TRBV7-3,TRBD1,few,TRBJ2-2,TGTGCCAGCAGCTTCGACAGGGGGCCCGGGGAGCTGTTTTTT,CASSFDRGPGELFF
TRBV6-1,NA,many,TRBJ1-6,TGTGCCAGCAGTTATGGTGCAAGCTCACCCCTCCACTTT,CASSYGASSPLHF
TRBV19,TRBD1,many,TRBJ2-5,TGTGCCAGTAGCTGGACAGGGGGCACGGAGACCCAGTACTTC,CASSWTGGTETQYF
TRBV7-8,TRBD1,once,TRBJ1-5,TGTGCCAGCAGCCAGGGACAGATCGCTTATCAGCCCCAGCATTTT,CASSQGQIAYQPQHF
TRBV2,NA,many,TRBJ1-1,TGTGCCAGCGGCTGGCAGGGCGCTGAAGCTTTCTTT,CASGWQGAEAFF
TRBV30,NA,many,TRBJ2-7,TGTGCCTATCGGGACAAAACCTACGAGCAGTACTTC,CAYRDKTYEQYF
TRBV2,NA,many,TRBJ2-7,TGTGCCAGTCACCAGGGATTGACCTACGAGCAGTACTTC,CASHQGLTYEQYF
TRBV12-3/TRBV12-4,NA,many,TRBJ2-2,TGTGCCAGCAGCGAGAGACAGGGAGGGACCGGGGAGCTGTTTTTT,CASSERQGGTGELFF